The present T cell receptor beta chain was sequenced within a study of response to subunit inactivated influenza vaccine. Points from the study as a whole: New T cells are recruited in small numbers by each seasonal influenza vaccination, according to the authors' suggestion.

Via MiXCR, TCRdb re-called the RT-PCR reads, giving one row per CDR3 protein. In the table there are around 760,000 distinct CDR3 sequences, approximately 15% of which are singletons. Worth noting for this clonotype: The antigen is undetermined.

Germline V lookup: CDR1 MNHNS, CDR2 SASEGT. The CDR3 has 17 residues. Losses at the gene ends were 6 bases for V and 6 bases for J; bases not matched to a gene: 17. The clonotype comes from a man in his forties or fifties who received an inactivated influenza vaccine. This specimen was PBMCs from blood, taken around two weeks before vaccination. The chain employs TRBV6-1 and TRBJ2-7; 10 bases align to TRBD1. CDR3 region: CASRAGTGAPYSSEQYF. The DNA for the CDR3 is TGTGCCAGCAGGGCCGGGACAGGGGCTCCTTACTCTTCCGAGCAGTACTTC.